This T cell receptor beta chain was retrieved from a study of technical replicates of blood from a handful of donors. The germline CDR1 and CDR2 sequences are MNHEY and SMNVEV (reference sequence). The CDR3 has 17 residues. The trim removed 0 bases at V and 3 bases at J, leaving 9 bases unmatched. TCRdb keeps only in-frame clones here, not all; method: immunoSEQ multiplex PCR. The sample consists of about 59,000 clones, 87% of them appearing once. The V gene is TRBV27, the J gene TRBJ1-2; 8 nucleotides match TRBD1. Sequences were obtained from PBMCs. The clonotype comes from a human donor in good health. Some clones in this sample may be carry-over from other donors' samples. Here the CDR3 reads CASSLSPGQALYYGYTF. CDR3 DNA sequence: TGTGCCAGCAGTTTATCCCCGGGACAGGCATTATACTATGGCTACACCTTC.